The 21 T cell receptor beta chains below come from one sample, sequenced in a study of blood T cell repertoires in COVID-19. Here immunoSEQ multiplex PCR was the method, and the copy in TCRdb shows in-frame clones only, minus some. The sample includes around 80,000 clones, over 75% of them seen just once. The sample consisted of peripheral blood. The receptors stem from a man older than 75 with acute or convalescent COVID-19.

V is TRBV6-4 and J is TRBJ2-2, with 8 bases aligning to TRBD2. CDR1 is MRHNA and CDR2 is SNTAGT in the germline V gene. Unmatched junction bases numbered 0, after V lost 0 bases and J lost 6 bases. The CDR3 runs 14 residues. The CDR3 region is CASSDSSGAGELFF. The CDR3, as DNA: TGTGCCAGCAGTGACTCTAGCGGGGCCGGGGAGCTGTTTTTT.

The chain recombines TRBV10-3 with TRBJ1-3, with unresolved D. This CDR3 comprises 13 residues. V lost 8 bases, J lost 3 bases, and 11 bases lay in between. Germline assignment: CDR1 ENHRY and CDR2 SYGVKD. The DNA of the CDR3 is TGTGCCATCGCGATTCACGATGGAAACACCATATATTTT. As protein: CAIAIHDGNTIYF.

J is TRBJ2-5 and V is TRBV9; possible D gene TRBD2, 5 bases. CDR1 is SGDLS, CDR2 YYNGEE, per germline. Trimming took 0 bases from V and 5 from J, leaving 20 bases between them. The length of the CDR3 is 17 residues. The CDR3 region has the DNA TGTGCCAGCAGCGTAGCCGGGAATCCAGCCAGTACGGAGACCCAGTACTTC. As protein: CASSVAGNPASTETQYF. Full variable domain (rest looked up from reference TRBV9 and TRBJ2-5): DSGVTQTPKHLITATGQRVTLRCSPRSGDLSVYWYQQSLDQGLQFLIQYYNGEERAKGNILERFSAQQFPDLHSELNLSSLELGDSALYFCASSVAGNPASTETQYFGPGTRLLVL.

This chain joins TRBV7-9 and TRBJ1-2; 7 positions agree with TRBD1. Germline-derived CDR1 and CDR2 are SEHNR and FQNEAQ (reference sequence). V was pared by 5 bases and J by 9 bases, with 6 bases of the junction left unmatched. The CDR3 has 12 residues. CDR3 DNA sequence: TGTGCCAGCAGCGAAACAGGGGATCGCTACACCTTC. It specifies CASSETGDRYTF.

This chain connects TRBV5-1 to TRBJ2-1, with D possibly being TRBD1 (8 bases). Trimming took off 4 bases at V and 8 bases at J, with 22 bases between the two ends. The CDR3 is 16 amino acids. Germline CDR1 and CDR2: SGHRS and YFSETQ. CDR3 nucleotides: TGCGCCAGCAGCGAAGGGAGGGGACAGGAGTTCGATGAGCAGTTCTTC. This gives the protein CASSEGRGQEFDEQFF. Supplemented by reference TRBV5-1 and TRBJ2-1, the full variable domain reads KAGVTQTPRYLIKTRGQQVTLSCSPISGHRSVSWYQQTPGQGLQFLFEYFSETQRNKGNFPGRFSGRQFSNSRSEMNVSTLELGDSALYLCASSEGRGQEFDEQFFGPGTRLTVL.

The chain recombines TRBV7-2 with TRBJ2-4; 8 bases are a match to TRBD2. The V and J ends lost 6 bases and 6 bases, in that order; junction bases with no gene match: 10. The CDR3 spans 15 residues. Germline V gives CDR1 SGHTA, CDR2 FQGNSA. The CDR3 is CASSQQRGRGNIQYF. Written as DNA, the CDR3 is TGTGCCAGCAGTCAACAGCGGGGGAGGGGAAACATTCAGTACTTC.

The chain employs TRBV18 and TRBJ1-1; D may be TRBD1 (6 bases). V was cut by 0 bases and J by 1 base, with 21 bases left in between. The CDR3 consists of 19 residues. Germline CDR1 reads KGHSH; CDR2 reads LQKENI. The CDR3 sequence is CASSPPNGRGGAANTEAFF. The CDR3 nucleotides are TGTGCCAGCTCACCACCTAATGGCCGTGGGGGGGCGGCGAACACTGAAGCTTTCTTT. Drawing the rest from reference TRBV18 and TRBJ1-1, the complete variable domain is NAGVMQNPRHLVRRRGQEARLRCSPMKGHSHVYWYRQLPEEGLKFMVYLQKENIIDESGMPKERFSAEFPKEGPSILRIQQVVRGDSAAYFCASSPPNGRGGAANTEAFFGQGTRLTVV.

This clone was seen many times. CDR3: CASSPRQDYEQYF. For the CDR3, the DNA is TGCGCCAGCAGCCCCCGACAGGACTACGAGCAGTACTTC. The rearrangement joins TRBV4-1 to TRBJ2-7; TRBD1 might be the D (6 bases). The CDR3 has 13 residues. In germline, CDR1 is MGHRA, CDR2 YSYEKL. Trimming shortened V by 4 bases and J by 3 bases, and 10 bases separated the two germline ends.

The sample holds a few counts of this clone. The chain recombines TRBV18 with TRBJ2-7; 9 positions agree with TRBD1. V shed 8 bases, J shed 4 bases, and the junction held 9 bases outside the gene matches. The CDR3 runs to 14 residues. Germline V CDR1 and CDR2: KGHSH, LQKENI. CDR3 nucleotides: TGTGCCAGCACGCCGGGACAGGGAGCTTACGAGCAGTACTTC. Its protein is CASTPGQGAYEQYF.

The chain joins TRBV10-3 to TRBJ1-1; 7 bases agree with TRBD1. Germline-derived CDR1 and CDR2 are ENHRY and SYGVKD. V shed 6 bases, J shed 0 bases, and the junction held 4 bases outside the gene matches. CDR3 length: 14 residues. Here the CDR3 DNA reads TGTGCCATCAGCCGGGACAGCTTGAACACTGAAGCTTTCTTT. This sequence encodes CAISRDSLNTEAFF.

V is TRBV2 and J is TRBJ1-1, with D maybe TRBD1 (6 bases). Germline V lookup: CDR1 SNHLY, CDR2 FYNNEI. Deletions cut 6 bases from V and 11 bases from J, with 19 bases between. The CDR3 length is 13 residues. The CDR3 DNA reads TGTGCCAGCAGGAGGTCATTAGGGGGGGTGGCTTTCTTT. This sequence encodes CASRRSLGGVAFF.

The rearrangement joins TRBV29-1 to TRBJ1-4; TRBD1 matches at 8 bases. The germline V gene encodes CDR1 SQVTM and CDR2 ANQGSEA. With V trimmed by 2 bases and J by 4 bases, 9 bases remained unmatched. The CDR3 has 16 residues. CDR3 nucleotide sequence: TGCAGCGTTGAATTTATGACAGGGGCAAATAATGAAAAACTGTTTTTT. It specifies CSVEFMTGANNEKLFF.

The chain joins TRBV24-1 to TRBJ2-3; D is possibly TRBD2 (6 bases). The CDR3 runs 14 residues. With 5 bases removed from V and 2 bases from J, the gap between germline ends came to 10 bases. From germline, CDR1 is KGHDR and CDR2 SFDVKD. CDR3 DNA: TGTGCCACCAGTGCCGCGGGGAACACAGATACGCAGTATTTT. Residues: CATSAAGNTDTQYF.

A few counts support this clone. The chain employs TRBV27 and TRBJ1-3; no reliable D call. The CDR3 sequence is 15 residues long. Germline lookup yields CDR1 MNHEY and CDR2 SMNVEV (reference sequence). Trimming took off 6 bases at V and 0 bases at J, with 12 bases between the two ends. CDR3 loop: CASRSYRDSGNTIYF. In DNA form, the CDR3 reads TGTGCCAGCAGATCCTACCGGGACTCTGGAAACACCATATATTTT.

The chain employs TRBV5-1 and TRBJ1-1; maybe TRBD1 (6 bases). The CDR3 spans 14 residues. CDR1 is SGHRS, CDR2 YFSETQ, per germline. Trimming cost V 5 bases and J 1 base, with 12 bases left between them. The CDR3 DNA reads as TGCGCCAGCAGGGACAGCAAATCGAACACTGAAGCTTTCTTT. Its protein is CASRDSKSNTEAFF.

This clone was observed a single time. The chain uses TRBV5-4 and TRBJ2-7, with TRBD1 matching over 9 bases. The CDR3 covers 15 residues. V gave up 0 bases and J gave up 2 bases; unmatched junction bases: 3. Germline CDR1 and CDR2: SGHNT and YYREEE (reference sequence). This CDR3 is CASSLADRGAYEQYF. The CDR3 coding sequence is TGTGCCAGCAGCTTGGCCGACAGGGGGGCCTACGAGCAGTACTTC.

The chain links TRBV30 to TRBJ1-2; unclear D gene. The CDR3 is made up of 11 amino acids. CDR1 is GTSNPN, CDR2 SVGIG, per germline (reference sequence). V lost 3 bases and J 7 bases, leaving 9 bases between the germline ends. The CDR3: CAWSPIGGYTF. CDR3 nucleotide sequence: TGTGCCTGGAGCCCTATCGGTGGCTACACCTTC.

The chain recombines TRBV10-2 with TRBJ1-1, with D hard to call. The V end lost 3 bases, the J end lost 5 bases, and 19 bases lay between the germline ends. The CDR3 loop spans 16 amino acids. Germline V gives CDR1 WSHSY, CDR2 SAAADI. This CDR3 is CASSEPRPFSGTEAFF. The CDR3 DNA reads TGCGCCAGCAGTGAACCGCGGCCTTTTTCTGGGACTGAAGCTTTCTTT.

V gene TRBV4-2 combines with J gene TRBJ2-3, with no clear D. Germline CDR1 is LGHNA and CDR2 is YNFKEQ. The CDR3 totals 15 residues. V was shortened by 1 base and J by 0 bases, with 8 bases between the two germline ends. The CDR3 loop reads CASSQASGSTDTQYF. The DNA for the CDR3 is TGTGCCAGCAGCCAAGCCTCGGGTAGCACAGATACGCAGTATTTT.

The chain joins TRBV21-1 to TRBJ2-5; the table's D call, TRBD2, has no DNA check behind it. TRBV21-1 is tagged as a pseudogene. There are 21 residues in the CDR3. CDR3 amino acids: CASSKCLGVDKRGFLVETQYF. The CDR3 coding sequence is TGTGCCAGCAGCAAGTGCTTAGGGGTGGATAAGCGGGGGTTTTTGGTAGAGACCCAGTACTTC.

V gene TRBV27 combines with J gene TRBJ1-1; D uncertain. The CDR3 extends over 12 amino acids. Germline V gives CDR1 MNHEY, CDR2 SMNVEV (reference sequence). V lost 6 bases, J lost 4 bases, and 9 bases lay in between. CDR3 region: CASRTEGTEAFF. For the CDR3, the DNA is TGTGCCAGCAGAACAGAGGGCACTGAAGCTTTCTTT.